A single T cell receptor beta chain is shown here with its context. Its antigen is as yet unknown. Researchers used genomic DNA as the template to profile TCR beta VDJ and CDR3. In TCRdb, the reads were re-called with MiXCR into one record per CDR3 protein. The repertoire includes 400,000 to 450,000 distinct CDR3 sequences, under 80% of them detected once, and more than 3.5% sits in the top ten. The data were taken from a study of CD8+CD57+ T cells in acquired aplastic anemia. Across the study: DNA from sorted CD4+ and CD8+ cells averaged approximately 2.9 ug. General observations from the study: It was found that nearly 30 CD8+ CDR3 sequences were shared between patients and controls.

CDR3 length: 17 residues. V lost 4 bases, J lost 0 bases, and 5 bases stayed unmatched. Looked up from germline, CDR1 is MGHDK and CDR2 is SYGVNS. Sequenced material: sorted CD4+, CD8+, or CD8+CD57+ T cells (not recorded which) from PBMCs. The sequence was collected from a human donor in good health, serving as a control. The chain recombines TRBV25-1 with TRBJ2-2, with TRBD2 identical over 10 bases. CDR3 DNA: TGTGCCAGCAGTGCATCTAGCGGGGGAGCGAACACCGGGGAGCTGTTTTTT. This encodes CASSASSGGANTGELFF.